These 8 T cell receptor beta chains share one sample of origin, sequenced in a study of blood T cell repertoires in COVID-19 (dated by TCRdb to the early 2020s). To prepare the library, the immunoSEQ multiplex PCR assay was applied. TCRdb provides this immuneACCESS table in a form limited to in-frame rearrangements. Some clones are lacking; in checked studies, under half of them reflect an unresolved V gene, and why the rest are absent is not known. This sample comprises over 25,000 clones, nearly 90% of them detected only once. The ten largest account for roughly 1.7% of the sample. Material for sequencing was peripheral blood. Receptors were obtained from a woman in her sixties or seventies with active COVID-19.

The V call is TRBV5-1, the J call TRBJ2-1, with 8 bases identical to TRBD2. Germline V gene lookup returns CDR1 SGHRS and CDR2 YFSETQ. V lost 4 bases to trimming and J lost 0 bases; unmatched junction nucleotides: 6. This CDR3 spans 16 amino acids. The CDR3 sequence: CASSPLLADSYNEQFF. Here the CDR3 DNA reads TGCGCCAGCAGCCCGTTACTAGCGGACTCCTACAATGAGCAGTTCTTC. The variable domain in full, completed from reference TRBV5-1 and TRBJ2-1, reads KAGVTQTPRYLIKTRGQQVTLSCSPISGHRSVSWYQQTPGQGLQFLFEYFSETQRNKGNFPGRFSGRQFSNSRSEMNVSTLELGDSALYLCASSPLLADSYNEQFFGPGTRLTVL.

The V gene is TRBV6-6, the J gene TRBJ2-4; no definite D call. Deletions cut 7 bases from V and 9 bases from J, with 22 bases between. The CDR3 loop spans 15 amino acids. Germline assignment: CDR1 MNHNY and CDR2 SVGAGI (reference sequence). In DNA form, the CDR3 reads TGTGCCAGCACCCTGTCCCGGAGTCAAAATAGCATTCAGTACTTC. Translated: CASTLSRSQNSIQYF.

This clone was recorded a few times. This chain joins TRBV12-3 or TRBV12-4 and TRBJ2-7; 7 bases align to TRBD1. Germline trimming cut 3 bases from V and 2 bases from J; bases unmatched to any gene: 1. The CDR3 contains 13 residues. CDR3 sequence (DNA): TGTGCCAGCAGTTTGGGACAGACCTACGAGCAGTACTTC. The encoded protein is CASSLGQTYEQYF.

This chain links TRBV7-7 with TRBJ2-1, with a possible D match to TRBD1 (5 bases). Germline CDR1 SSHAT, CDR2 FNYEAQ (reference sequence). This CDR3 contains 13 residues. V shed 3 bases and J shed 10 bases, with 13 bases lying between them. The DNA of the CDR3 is TGTGCCAGCAGCTTCAGGCAGGGCTACGAGCAGTTCTTC. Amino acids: CASSFRQGYEQFF.

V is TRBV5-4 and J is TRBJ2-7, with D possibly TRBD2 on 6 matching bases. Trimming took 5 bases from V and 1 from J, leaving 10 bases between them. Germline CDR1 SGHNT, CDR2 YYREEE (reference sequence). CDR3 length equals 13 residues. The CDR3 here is CASRRAGSYEQYF. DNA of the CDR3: TGTGCCAGCAGGAGGGCGGGATCCTACGAGCAGTACTTC.

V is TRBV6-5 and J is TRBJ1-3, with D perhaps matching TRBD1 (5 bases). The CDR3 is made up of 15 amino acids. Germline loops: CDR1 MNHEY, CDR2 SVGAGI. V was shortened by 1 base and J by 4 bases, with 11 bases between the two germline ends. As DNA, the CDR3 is TGTGCCAGCAGTTACTTTTGGGGGGAAGGAAACACCATATATTTT. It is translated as CASSYFWGEGNTIYF.

The CDR3 sequence is CASTFPAGGESGNTIYF. The CDR3 region has the DNA TGTGCCAGTACCTTCCCGGCAGGAGGGGAGTCTGGAAACACCATATATTTT. The chain is built from TRBV19 and TRBJ1-3; tentative D call: TRBD1 (5 bases). CDR3 length equals 17 residues. V lost 7 bases to trimming and J lost 1 base, with 20 bases between them. The germline gives CDR1 LNHDA, CDR2 SQIVND (reference sequence).

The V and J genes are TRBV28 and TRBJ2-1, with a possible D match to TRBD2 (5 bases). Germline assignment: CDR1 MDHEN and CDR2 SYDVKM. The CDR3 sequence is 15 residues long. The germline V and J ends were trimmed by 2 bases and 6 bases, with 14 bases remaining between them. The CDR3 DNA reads TGTGCCAGCAGTTTAGCGGGTACTTGGGGCAATGAGCAGTTCTTC. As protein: CASSLAGTWGNEQFF.